Listed below are T cell receptor beta chains from one sample, sequenced in a study of blood T cells in healthy people across ages. TCRdb reprocessed the 5' RACE reads via MiXCR and lists one record per CDR3 protein. This sample has roughly 800,000 distinct CDR3 sequences, with nearly 60% found just once. The sample taken for sequencing was blood. The receptors here all came from a man in his thirties or forties in good health. The conserved cysteine and the conserved F or W are not part of the CDR3 here.

v_call: TRBV9
j_call: .
cdr3_aa: ASSVGRENDEQY

v_call: TRBV20-1
j_call: TRBJ2-1
cdr3_aa: SARLAGINEQF

v_call: TRBV29-1
j_call: TRBJ1-2
cdr3_aa: SVESSDYGYT

v_call: TRBV25-1
j_call: TRBJ2-1
cdr3_aa: ASSALAGATSGSYNEQF

v_call: TRBV7-9
j_call: TRBJ2-3
cdr3_aa: ASSPMGGAADTQY

v_call: TRBV24-1
j_call: TRBJ1-2
cdr3_aa: ATSEDGQDYGYT

v_call: TRBV20-1
j_call: TRBJ2-5
cdr3_aa: SARSGLGQETQY

v_call: TRBV9
j_call: TRBJ2-1
cdr3_aa: ASSGNWASGREDYNEQF

v_call: TRBV6-2/TRBV6-3
j_call: TRBJ2-3
cdr3_aa: ASSKLGTGESGTQY

v_call: TRBV6-2/TRBV6-3
j_call: TRBJ2-1
cdr3_aa: ASSYSTARSYEQF